This is a list of T cell receptor beta chains from one sample in a study of blood T cell repertoires in COVID-19. Generated by immunoSEQ multiplex PCR, the TCRdb table keeps only in-frame clones and is missing some. This sample has 300,000 to 450,000 clones, with approximately 81% found just once. The sequencing sample was made of peripheral blood. These receptors originate from a young woman with acute or convalescent COVID-19. Both conserved end residues are part of each CDR3. The D gene is left open where the match is weak. Some rows have no size entry. The others give once, few or many, or a class for an expanded clone.

>.|.|TRBJ2-2|TRBV7-3
CASSPDVSGDGELFF
TGTGCCAGCAGCCCCGATGTTTCAGGTGACGGGGAGCTGTTTTTT
>TRBD1|.|TRBJ2-2|TRBV5-8
CASSTRTGNTGELFF
TGTGCCAGCAGCACGAGGACAGGGAACACCGGGGAGCTGTTTTTT
>.|.|TRBJ2-2|TRBV4-1
CASSPDWNTGELFF
TGCGCCAGCAGCCCCGACTGGAACACCGGGGAGCTGTTTTTT
>.|.|TRBJ1-1|TRBV5-4
CASSWRSNTEAFF
TGTGCCAGCAGCTGGCGGTCGAACACTGAAGCTTTCTTT
>TRBD2|.|TRBJ2-3|TRBV6-2/TRBV6-3
CASSFQRGGVTDTQYF
TGTGCCAGCAGTTTTCAACGGGGGGGCGTAACAGATACGCAGTATTTT
>.|.|TRBJ1-4|TRBV6-5
CASTTLTATNEKLFF
TGTGCCAGCACTACCTTGACAGCAACTAATGAAAAACTGTTTTTT
>.|.|TRBJ1-1|TRBV5-6
CASSFSYEMDTEAFF
TGTGCCAGCAGCTTTTCTTACGAGATGGACACTGAAGCTTTCTTT
>.|.|TRBJ1-2|TRBV6-6
CASSYSTAYGYTF
TGTGCCAGCAGTTACTCGACAGCCTATGGCTACACCTTC
>TRBD2|.|TRBJ2-5|TRBV20-1
CSASLAGAETQYF
TGCAGTGCTAGTCTAGCGGGAGCGGAGACCCAGTACTTC
>.|once|TRBJ2-2|TRBV5-1
CASSLFGTGELFF
TGCGCCAGCAGCTTGTTCGGGACCGGGGAGCTGTTTTTT
>TRBD1|.|TRBJ1-2|TRBV11-1
CASSLTGFVGGYTF
TGTGCCAGCAGCTTGACAGGGTTTGTTGGAGGCTACACCTTC
>TRBD1|.|TRBJ1-1|TRBV5-8
CASSFGQGWTEAFF
TGTGCCAGCAGCTTCGGACAGGGTTGGACTGAAGCTTTCTTT
>TRBD1|.|TRBJ1-6|TRBV18
CASSPVDRANSPLHF
TGTGCCAGCTCACCAGTGGACAGGGCTAATTCACCCCTCCACTTT
>.|.|TRBJ2-4|TRBV28
CASSPLTGPFWIQYF
TGTGCCAGCAGCCCCCTAACAGGGCCTTTTTGGATTCAGTACTTC
>.|.|TRBJ1-2|TRBV6-5
CAGLGQGGYGYTF
TGTGCCGGTCTCGGGCAGGGAGGCTATGGCTACACCTTC
>.|few|TRBJ2-7|TRBV27
CASRYTGGDEQYF
TGTGCCAGCAGGTACACAGGAGGGGACGAGCAGTACTTC
>.|.|TRBJ2-7|TRBV6-5
CASRDRTYEQYF
TGTGCCAGCAGGGACAGAACCTACGAGCAGTACTTC
>.|.|TRBJ2-3|TRBV30
CAWSVLSWDTQYF
TGTGCCTGGAGTGTACTATCTTGGGATACGCAGTATTTT
>.|.|TRBJ2-7|TRBV2
CASSAIHSSYEQYF
TGTGCCAGCAGTGCGATTCACAGCTCCTACGAGCAGTACTTC
>.|.|TRBJ1-4|TRBV7-9
CASSSVNEKLFF
TGTGCCAGCAGCTCCGTTAATGAAAAACTGTTTTTT
>TRBD1|.|TRBJ1-2|TRBV6-5
CASSYLGQDYGYTF
TGTGCCAGCAGTTACTTGGGACAGGACTATGGCTACACCTTC
>.|.|TRBJ2-1|TRBV3-1/TRBV3-2
CASSQSVGLRFF
TGTGCCAGCAGCCAATCCGTGGGCTTAAGGTTCTTC